This T cell receptor (beta chain) was sequenced in a study of vaccination effects on CD4 cells after COVID-19. Repertoires were generated with immunoSEQ multiplex PCR, while TCRdb's copy carries only in-frame clones and drops some. The sample consists of about 47,000 clones, roughly three quarters of them appearing once. This CDR3 is built from 14 residues. V dropped 0 bases and J dropped 5 bases, with 9 bases sitting between them. CDR1 is SGHRS, CDR2 YFSETQ, per germline. Following culture for 9 to 11 days, CD4+ T cells were isolated. BNT162b2 vaccine or mRNA-1273 vaccine was given to participants in two doses. Comment on this clone: Its antigen is as yet unknown.

J is TRBJ1-3 and V is TRBV5-1; D not resolved. The origin of this receptor is a human donor who received a COVID-19 vaccine. This material consisted of CD4+ T cells from PBMCs cultured without peptide, taken after COVID-19 vaccination. The CDR3 DNA is TGCGCCAGCAGCTTGGAAGGACCCCGAAACACCATATATTTT. Protein product: CASSLEGPRNTIYF.